The 14 T cell receptor beta chains in this list originate from one sample, sequenced in a study of blood T cells in healthy people across ages. The authors ran a second PCR of 7 to 11 cycles using a sample-barcoded 5' primer and a J-beta primer mix. Each CDR3 protein gets one entry after TCRdb re-called the 5' RACE reads with MiXCR. The repertoire holds about 780,000 distinct CDR3 sequences, with about 59% as singletons. Sequencing input: blood. These receptors were collected from a man aged 30 to 45 in good health.

The genes are TRBV2 and TRBJ2-7; D gene uncertain. Deletions cut 8 bases from V and 0 bases from J, with 5 bases between. The CDR3 loop spans 11 amino acids. Germline V gene sequence: CDR1 SNHLY, CDR2 FYNNEI. In nucleotides, the CDR3 is TGTGCCAGCTTGGGCTCCTACGAGCAGTACTTC. Its protein product is CASLGSYEQYF.

This clonotype was seen only once. This sequence joins TRBV20-1 and TRBJ1-5, with 7 positions matching TRBD1. Germline lookup yields CDR1 DFQATT and CDR2 SNEGSKA (reference sequence). CDR3 size: 14 residues. V lost 2 bases and J lost 2; bases outside the gene matches: 3. The CDR3 here is CSARLDRGNQPQHF. The CDR3 DNA follows: TGCAGTGCTAGACTAGACAGGGGCAATCAGCCCCAGCATTTT.

This clonotype was counted only a few times. The rearrangement joins TRBV2 to TRBJ2-1, with a weak D call TRBD2 (5 bases). The CDR3 is 14 residues long. V lost 1 base and J 4 bases, leaving 8 bases between the germline ends. Looked up from germline, CDR1 is SNHLY and CDR2 is FYNNEI. In DNA, the CDR3 is TGTGCCAGCAGTGAAGTGGAGCGGTACAATGAGCAGTTCTTC. This sequence encodes CASSEVERYNEQFF.

This clonotype came up a few times. This chain uses TRBV12-3 or TRBV12-4 with TRBJ1-1; maybe TRBD1 (5 bases). V dropped 6 bases and J dropped 7 bases, with 12 bases sitting between them. The CDR3 extends over 12 amino acids. The CDR3 DNA is TGTGCCAGCAGCCTAGTAACAGGTGAAGCTTTCTTT. It translates to CASSLVTGEAFF.

This sequence joins TRBV7-2 and TRBJ2-7, with D possibly TRBD1 on 6 matching bases. Germline V gene lookup returns CDR1 SGHTA and CDR2 FQGNSA. This CDR3 spans 16 amino acids. V was shortened by 0 bases and J by 2 bases, with 14 bases between the two germline ends. The CDR3 loop reads CASSLALGQLTYEQYF. CDR3 coding DNA: TGTGCCAGCAGCTTAGCGCTAGGACAGTTGACCTACGAGCAGTACTTC.

This clonotype was detected a few times. The CDR3 DNA follows: TGTGCCAGCAGTTACTCAGGGGTGGGCGAGCAGTACTTC. Its translation: CASSYSGVGEQYF. The chain is built from TRBV6-5 and TRBJ2-7; D is possibly TRBD1 (5 bases). Deletions cut 0 bases from V and 6 bases from J, with 9 bases between. Germline CDR1 reads MNHEY; CDR2 reads SVGAGI. The CDR3 runs 13 residues.

This clonotype was counted only a few times. The V gene is TRBV6-2 or TRBV6-3, the J gene TRBJ2-5; D tentatively fits TRBD1 or TRBD2 (5 bases each). The CDR3 covers 14 residues. V was trimmed by 7 bases and J by 1 base, leaving 13 bases between them. CDR1 MNHEY and CDR2 SVGEGT come from the germline V gene. This CDR3 reads CASTSRGPQETQYF. In nucleotides, the CDR3 is TGTGCCAGCACATCTCGGGGACCCCAAGAGACCCAGTACTTC.

This chain connects TRBV27 to TRBJ2-5; unclear D gene. Germline CDR1 and CDR2: MNHEY and SMNVEV (reference sequence). The ends were cut back, 3 bases at V and 6 bases at J, with 8 bases in the middle. CDR3 length: 12 residues. CDR3 in amino acids: CASSFLGKTQYF. The CDR3 bases are TGTGCCAGCAGTTTCCTAGGGAAGACCCAGTACTTC.

The V gene is TRBV13, the J gene TRBJ2-1; 7 bases fit TRBD2. V shed 6 bases and J 12 bases; nucleotides not matched to a gene: 8. The CDR3 has 12 residues. Per germline, CDR1 PRHDT and CDR2 FYEKMQ (reference sequence). CDR3 in amino acids: CASSKTSRAQFF. In nucleotides, the CDR3 is TGTGCCAGCAGTAAGACTAGCCGGGCGCAGTTCTTC.

This clonotype has a handful of counts. The J gene is TRBJ2-7, the V gene TRBV7-2; a weak D match, TRBD2 (5 bases). Trimming shortened V by 5 bases and J by 1 base, and 12 bases separated the two germline ends. There are 14 residues in the CDR3. CDR1 and CDR2 from the germline V gene are SGHTA and FQGNSA. The CDR3 sequence: CASSVDWLSYEQYF. The CDR3 coding sequence is TGTGCCAGCAGCGTGGACTGGCTATCCTACGAGCAGTACTTC.

The gene calls are TRBV7-9 and TRBJ2-1; D unresolved. Per the germline V gene, CDR1 is SEHNR and CDR2 is FQNEAQ (reference sequence). V was clipped by 1 base and J by 11 bases, with 12 bases between them. This CDR3 is 13 amino acids long. CDR3 nucleotides: TGTGCCAGCAGCTTAGTTCCCGTACTTAAGCAGTTCTTC. It yields the protein CASSLVPVLKQFF.

The gene calls are TRBV28 and TRBJ2-1; 7 bases map to TRBD2. The CDR3 sequence is 16 residues long. The V segment lost 1 base and the J segment 6 bases; nucleotides outside the gene matches: 9. The germline V gene has CDR1 MDHEN and CDR2 SYDVKM. This CDR3 reads CASSLSWAREGNEQFF. The DNA of the CDR3 is TGTGCCAGCAGTTTATCATGGGCAAGGGAGGGCAATGAGCAGTTCTTC.

The chain has TRBV20-1 and TRBJ1-2; the D is unclear. V lost 3 bases and J 3 bases, leaving 11 bases between the germline ends. This CDR3 is built from 13 residues. The germline V gene encodes CDR1 DFQATT and CDR2 SNEGSKA (reference sequence). In DNA form, the CDR3 reads TGCAGTGCTAGTTCTAGGGATGACTATGGCTACACCTTC. This translates into CSASSRDDYGYTF.

This chain connects TRBV3-1 to TRBJ2-5, with TRBD1 identical over 8 bases. J was trimmed by 4 bases and V by 3 bases; bases with no gene match: 4. CDR3 size: 14 residues. Germline loops: CDR1 LGHDT, CDR2 YNNKEL (reference sequence). CDR3 residues: CASSQTTGVETQYF. The CDR3 DNA is TGTGCCAGCAGCCAGACGACAGGGGTAGAGACCCAGTACTTC.